The following is a T cell receptor beta chain sequence with its context. Its antigen remains unidentified. The sample is drawn from a study of shared clonotypes between healthy human individuals. This CDR3 is built from 14 residues. CDR1 is LNHDA and CDR2 is SQIVND in the germline V gene (reference sequence). Trimming pared 5 bases from V and 3 bases from J, leaving 11 bases between. Regarding the study as a whole: The study found approximately 5% of naive CD4 clonotypes shared across a handful of donors.

TCRdb's copy holds only in-frame clones and misses some; the assay was immunoSEQ multiplex PCR. In the table there are fewer than 1.6 million clones, approximately 98.5% of which are singletons. The chain joins TRBV19 to TRBJ1-5; D is perhaps TRBD1 (5 bases). The sample consisted of naive CD4+ T cells sorted from blood. The subset denotes: CD45RA+ positively selected. The receptor was derived from a man in his thirties or forties in good health. DNA of the CDR3: TGTGCCAGTAGTGCCCAGGGCCCCAATCAGCCCCAGCATTTT. It yields the protein CASSAQGPNQPQHF. Looking up the rest from reference TRBV19 and TRBJ1-5 gives the full variable domain: DGGITQSPKYLFRKEGQNVTLSCEQNLNHDAMYWYRQDPGQGLRLIYYSQIVNDFQKGDIAEGYSVSREKKESFPLTVTSAQKNPTAFYLCASSAQGPNQPQHFGDGTRLSIL.